These 11 T cell receptor beta chains originate from one sample sequenced in a study of blood T cell repertoires in COVID-19 (dated by TCRdb to about 2020). Libraries were built with the immunoSEQ multiplex PCR assay. The source is immuneACCESS, and TCRdb retained only in-frame sequences with V and J called. Part of the clones is not carried over; for the studies checked, unresolved V genes explain less than half of this, and the remainder is unexplained. Counted in this sample were about 330,000 clones; roughly nine tenths of them appeared once. The biggest ten clones account for 15% to 20% of the sample. Sample: PBMCs or T cells enriched from blood (not recorded which). These receptors came from a woman between 25 and 40 years old who had recovered from COVID-19.

The chain combines TRBV10-3 with TRBJ2-1, with 10 bases fitting TRBD2. The CDR3 loop spans 20 amino acids. Germline-derived CDR1 and CDR2 are ENHRY and SYGVKD. Trimming took 0 bases from V and 0 from J; bases not matched to a gene: 11. Here the CDR3 reads CAISESGGLAELYSYNEQFF. The CDR3 DNA is TGTGCCATCAGTGAGTCTGGAGGACTAGCGGAACTATACTCCTACAATGAGCAGTTCTTC.

This clone was recorded a few times. The chain joins TRBV19 to TRBJ2-1; a weak D match, TRBD1 (6 bases). The CDR3 length is 12 residues. CDR1 and CDR2 (germline): LNHDA, SQIVND (reference sequence). V was trimmed by 3 bases and J by 10 bases, leaving 10 bases between them. The CDR3 sequence is CASSIPGEEQFF. The CDR3 nucleotides read TGTGCCAGTAGTATTCCAGGGGAAGAGCAGTTCTTC.

This chain uses TRBV29-1 with TRBJ1-1, with D possibly being TRBD1 (5 bases). Germline V gene data show CDR1 as SQVTM and CDR2 as ANQGSEA. The CDR3 totals 13 residues. The V and J ends lost 4 bases and 1 base respectively, with 10 bases between them. The CDR3 reads CSVGGLTNTEAFF. CDR3 nucleotide sequence: TGCAGCGTTGGGGGCCTCACGAACACTGAAGCTTTCTTT.

This clone was seen once. The chain employs TRBV29-1 and TRBJ2-2; 15 bases align to TRBD2. The V segment lost 5 bases and the J segment 3 bases; nucleotides outside the gene matches: 7. This CDR3 is built from 17 residues. Per germline, CDR1 SQVTM and CDR2 ANQGSEA. The CDR3 spells CSVHTGLAGGYTGELFF. The CDR3 nucleotides read TGCAGCGTTCATACCGGACTAGCGGGGGGGTACACCGGGGAGCTGTTTTTT.

The V call is TRBV24-1, the J call TRBJ2-1; D is undetermined. Trimming took off 0 bases at V and 8 bases at J, with 7 bases between the two ends. This CDR3 is 13 amino acids long. Germline values: CDR1 KGHDR, CDR2 SFDVKD. The CDR3 DNA reads TGTGCCACCAGTGATTTGGCCCGGGATGAGCAGTTCTTC. It is translated as CATSDLARDEQFF.

The CDR3 loop reads CASSPPGQIQETQYF. The CDR3 DNA sequence: TGTGCCAGCTCACCACCCGGACAGATTCAAGAGACCCAGTACTTC. This chain joins TRBV18 and TRBJ2-5; D may be TRBD1 (6 bases). CDR1 is KGHSH and CDR2 is LQKENI in the germline V gene. With 0 bases removed from V and 2 bases from J, the gap between germline ends came to 10 bases. This CDR3 has 15 residues. Combining the CDR3 with reference TRBV18 and TRBJ2-5 gives the whole variable domain NAGVMQNPRHLVRRRGQEARLRCSPMKGHSHVYWYRQLPEEGLKFMVYLQKENIIDESGMPKERFSAEFPKEGPSILRIQQVVRGDSAAYFCASSPPGQIQETQYFGPGTRLLVL.

The chain carries TRBV3-1 (or the pseudogene TRBV3-2) and TRBJ2-7; 8 positions match TRBD2. The CDR3 runs 16 residues. V lost 4 bases and J lost 2; bases outside the gene matches: 10. Germline lookup yields CDR1 LGHDT and CDR2 YNNKEL (reference sequence). The CDR3 spells CASSPHLSGEPYEQYF. For the CDR3, the DNA is TGTGCCAGCAGCCCTCACCTTAGCGGGGAACCCTACGAGCAGTACTTC.

This chain joins TRBV19 and TRBJ2-1; TRBD1 agrees at 8 bases. Trimming at V came to 5 bases and at J to 6 bases, leaving 6 bases not matched to a gene. The germline CDR1 and CDR2 sequences are LNHDA and SQIVND (reference sequence). The length of the CDR3 is 14 residues. The CDR3, as DNA: TGTGCCAGTAGTTCAGGGGGCTTTACCAATGAGCAGTTCTTC. Its protein product is CASSSGGFTNEQFF.

V usage is TRBV6-1 and J usage is TRBJ2-2; 7 bases line up with TRBD2. After removal of 1 base from V and 4 bases from J, the junction contained 9 bases not matched to a gene. Germline V gives CDR1 MNHNS, CDR2 SASEGT. CDR3 length equals 17 residues. CDR3 DNA: TGTGCCAGCAGTGAAGAAAGGTCCGGGAGGTCCACCGGGGAGCTGTTTTTT. Amino acid sequence: CASSEERSGRSTGELFF.

The chain recombines TRBV6-2 or TRBV6-3 with TRBJ2-1; TRBD2 matches 9 bases. CDR3 size: 16 residues. From germline, CDR1 is MNHEY and CDR2 SVGEGT. With V trimmed by 0 bases and J by 6 bases, 6 bases remained unmatched. The CDR3 is CASSYSKTSGINEQFF. The CDR3 bases are TGTGCCAGCAGTTACTCGAAGACTAGCGGCATCAATGAGCAGTTCTTC.

This clone was found once. Other DNA sequences in the same sample also yield this CDR3. V usage is TRBV7-9 and J usage is TRBJ2-3; D not certain. Per germline, CDR1 SEHNR and CDR2 FQNEAQ (reference sequence). V shed 1 base and J shed 6 bases, with 8 bases lying between them. The CDR3 spans 13 residues. In DNA, the CDR3 is TGTGCCAGCAGCTTAGGAGGTCGGGATACGCAGTATTTT. It specifies CASSLGGRDTQYF.